This T cell receptor beta chain stems from a study of blood T cell repertoires in COVID-19. For the study at large: In each case, the material was cDNA or gDNA derived from T cells, B-cell-depleted T cells, or PBMCs.

Those who participated ranged in age from roughly 18 to 100 years and resided in under 25 US areas. The CDR3 runs to 16 residues. CDR1 is MGHDK and CDR2 is SYGVNS in the germline V gene. Trimming took 2 bases from V and 7 from J, leaving 20 bases between them. Authors' processing steps: Reference gene primer amplification yielded estimated nucleated cell counts. Clones were read by immunoSEQ multiplex PCR, and TCRdb kept only the in-frame ones, dropping some. V, J and clone size are taken as reported in that table, and D and trimming were inferred from the DNA itself. The repertoire consists of 300,000 to 400,000 clones, with roughly 85% occurring once and the leading ten covering about 4.2%.

The TCR sequence derives from a woman aged 40-49 years with acute COVID-19. The rearrangement uses TRBV25-1 and TRBJ1-2, with a possible D match to TRBD1 (5 bases). Sequenced sample: PBMCs or T cells enriched from blood (not recorded which). The CDR3 spells CASSESAGGKLGGYTF. Written as DNA, the CDR3 is TGTGCCAGCAGTGAAAGCGCCGGGGGGAAACTAGGTGGCTACACCTTC.